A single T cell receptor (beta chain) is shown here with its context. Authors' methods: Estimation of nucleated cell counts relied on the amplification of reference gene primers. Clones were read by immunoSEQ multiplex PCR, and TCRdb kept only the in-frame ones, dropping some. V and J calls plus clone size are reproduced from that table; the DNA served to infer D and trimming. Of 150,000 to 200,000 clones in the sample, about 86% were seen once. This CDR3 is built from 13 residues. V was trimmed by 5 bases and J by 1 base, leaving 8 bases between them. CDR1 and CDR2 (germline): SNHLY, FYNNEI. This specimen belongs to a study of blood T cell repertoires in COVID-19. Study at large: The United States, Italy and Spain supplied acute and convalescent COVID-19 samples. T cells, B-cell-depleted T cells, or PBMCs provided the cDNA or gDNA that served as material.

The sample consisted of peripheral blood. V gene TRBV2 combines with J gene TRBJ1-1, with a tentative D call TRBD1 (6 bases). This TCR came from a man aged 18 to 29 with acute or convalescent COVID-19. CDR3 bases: TGTGCCAGCAGTACAGGGAGGAACACTGAAGCTTTCTTT. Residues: CASSTGRNTEAFF.